This TCR beta chain was identified in a study of T cell changes during pregnancy in multiple sclerosis (dated by TCRdb to between 2018 and 2021). Study-level background: The study examined how the T cell repertoire changed over the course of pregnancy in women with multiple sclerosis.

CDR1 and CDR2 are read off the germline V gene as SGHDT and YYEEEE. Measured from the cysteine to the phenylalanine, the CDR3 is 14 residues long. Only CDR3 DNA remains: 42 bases, in frame from the first base. V loses 2 bases, J loses 7 bases, and the germline ends lie 13 bases apart. For this clone: Its antigen is unknown. Base qualities are not at hand, and no much larger clone is one base apart.

Libraries were constructed by the immunoSEQ multiplex PCR assay. Held by TCRdb, this immuneACCESS table contains in-frame sequences only and omits some clones. Under half of the omission traces to an unresolved V gene where checked; the cause of the rest is unknown. The sample table shows tens of thousands of clones, and approximately 95% are seen once. The leading ten clones occupy less than 0.15% of the sample. Recombination joined TRBV5-6 with TRBJ1-5; no D segment can be confidently identified. The sequence derives from a female donor with multiple sclerosis, enrolled in a pregnancy study. The source material was CD4+ T cells from peripheral blood mononuclear cells, sampled after pregnancy. The CDR3 region reads CASSLGPPGQPQHF. Read as DNA, the sequence is TGTGCCAGCAGCTTAGGACCTCCGGGGCAGCCCCAGCATTTT.